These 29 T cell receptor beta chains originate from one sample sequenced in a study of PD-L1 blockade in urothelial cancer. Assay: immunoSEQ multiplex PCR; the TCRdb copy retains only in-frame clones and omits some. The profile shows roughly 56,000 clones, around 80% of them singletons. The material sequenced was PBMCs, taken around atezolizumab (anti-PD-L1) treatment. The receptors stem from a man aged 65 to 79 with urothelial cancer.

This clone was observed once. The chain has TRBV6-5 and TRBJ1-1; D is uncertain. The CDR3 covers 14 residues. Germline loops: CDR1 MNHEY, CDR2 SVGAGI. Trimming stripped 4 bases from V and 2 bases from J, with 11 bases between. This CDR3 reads CASSLTTSNTEAFF. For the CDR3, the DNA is TGTGCCAGCAGTTTGACTACATCTAACACTGAAGCTTTCTTT.

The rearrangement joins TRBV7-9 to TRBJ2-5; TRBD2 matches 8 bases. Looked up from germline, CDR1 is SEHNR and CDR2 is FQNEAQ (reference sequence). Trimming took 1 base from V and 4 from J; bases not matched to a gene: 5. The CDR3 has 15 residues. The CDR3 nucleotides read TGTGCCAGCAGCTTAGAATCGGGAGGGGCAGAGACCCAGTACTTC. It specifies CASSLESGGAETQYF.

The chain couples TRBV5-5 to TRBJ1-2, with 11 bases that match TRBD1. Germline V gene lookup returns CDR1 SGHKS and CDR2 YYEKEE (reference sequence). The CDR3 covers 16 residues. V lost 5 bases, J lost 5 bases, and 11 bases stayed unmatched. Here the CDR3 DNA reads TGTGCCAGCAGACCGGACAGGGGGCGTCAAGGGTATGGCTACACCTTC. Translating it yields CASRPDRGRQGYGYTF.

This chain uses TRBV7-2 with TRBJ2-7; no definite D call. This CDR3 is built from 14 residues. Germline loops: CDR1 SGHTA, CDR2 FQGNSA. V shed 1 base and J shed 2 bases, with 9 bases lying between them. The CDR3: CASSLDWQAYEQYF. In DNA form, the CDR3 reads TGTGCCAGCAGCTTAGATTGGCAAGCCTACGAGCAGTACTTC.

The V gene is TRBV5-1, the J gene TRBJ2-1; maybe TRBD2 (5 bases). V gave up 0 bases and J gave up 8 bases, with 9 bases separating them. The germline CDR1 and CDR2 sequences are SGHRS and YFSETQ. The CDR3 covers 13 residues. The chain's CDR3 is CASSLAGGYEQFF. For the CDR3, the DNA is TGCGCCAGCAGCTTGGCCGGAGGCTATGAGCAGTTCTTC.

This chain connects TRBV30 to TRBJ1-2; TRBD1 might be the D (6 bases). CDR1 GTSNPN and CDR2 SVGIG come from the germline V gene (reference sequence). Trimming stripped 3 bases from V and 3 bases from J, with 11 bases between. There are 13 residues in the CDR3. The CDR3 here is CAWSRTVDYGYTF. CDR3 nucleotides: TGTGCCTGGAGCCGGACAGTTGACTATGGCTACACCTTC. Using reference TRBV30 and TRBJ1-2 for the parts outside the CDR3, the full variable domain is SQTIHQWPATLVQPVGSPLSLECTVEGTSNPNLYWYRQAAGRGLQLLFYSVGIGQISSEVPQNLSASRPQDRQFILSSKKLLLSDSGFYLCAWSRTVDYGYTFGSGTRLTVV.

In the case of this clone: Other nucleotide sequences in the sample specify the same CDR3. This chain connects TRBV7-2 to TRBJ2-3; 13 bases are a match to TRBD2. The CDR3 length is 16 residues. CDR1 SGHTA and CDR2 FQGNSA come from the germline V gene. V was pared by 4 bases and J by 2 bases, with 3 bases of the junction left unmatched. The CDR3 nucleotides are TGTGCCAGCAGCTCGACTAGCGGGAGGCCCACAGATACGCAGTATTTT. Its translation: CASSSTSGRPTDTQYF.

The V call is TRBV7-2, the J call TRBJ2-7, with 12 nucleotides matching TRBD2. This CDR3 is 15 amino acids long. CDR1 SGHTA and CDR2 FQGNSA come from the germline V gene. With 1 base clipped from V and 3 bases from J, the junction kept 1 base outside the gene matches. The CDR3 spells CASSLGLAGVYEQYF. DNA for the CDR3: TGTGCCAGCAGCTTAGGACTAGCGGGAGTCTACGAGCAGTACTTC. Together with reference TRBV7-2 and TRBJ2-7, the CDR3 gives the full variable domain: GAGVSQSPSNKVTEKGKDVELRCDPISGHTALYWYRQSLGQGLEFLIYFQGNSAPDKSGLPSDRFSAERTGGSVSTLTIQRTQQEDSAVYLCASSLGLAGVYEQYFGPGTRLTVT.

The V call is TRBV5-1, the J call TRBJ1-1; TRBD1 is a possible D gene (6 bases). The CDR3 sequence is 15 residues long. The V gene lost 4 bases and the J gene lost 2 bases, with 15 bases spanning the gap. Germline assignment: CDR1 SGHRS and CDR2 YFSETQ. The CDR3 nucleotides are TGCGCCAGCAGCATTCAAGGGGGGGGAAACACTGAAGCTTTCTTT. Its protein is CASSIQGGGNTEAFF.

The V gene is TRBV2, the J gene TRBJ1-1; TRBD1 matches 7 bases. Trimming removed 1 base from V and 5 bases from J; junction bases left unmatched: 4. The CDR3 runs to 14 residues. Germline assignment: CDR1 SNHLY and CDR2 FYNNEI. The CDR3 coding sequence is TGTGCCAGCAGTGAAGAGGGGGCTTTTACTGAAGCTTTCTTT. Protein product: CASSEEGAFTEAFF.

In DNA form, the CDR3 reads TGTGCCAGCATCCCCAGTTTAGCGGCCTCCTACAATGAGCAGTTCTTC. Its translation is CASIPSLAASYNEQFF. V is TRBV2 and J is TRBJ2-1; TRBD2 is a possible D gene (6 bases). Germline values: CDR1 SNHLY, CDR2 FYNNEI. CDR3 length: 16 amino acids. V was cut by 7 bases and J by 0 bases, with 16 bases left in between.

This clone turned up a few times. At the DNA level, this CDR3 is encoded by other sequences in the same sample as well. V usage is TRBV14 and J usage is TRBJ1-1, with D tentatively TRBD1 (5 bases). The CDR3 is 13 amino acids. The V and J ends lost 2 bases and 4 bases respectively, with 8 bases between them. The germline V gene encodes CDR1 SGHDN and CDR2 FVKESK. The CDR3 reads CASSQRTRTEAFF. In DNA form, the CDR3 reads TGTGCCAGCAGCCAAAGGACACGCACTGAAGCTTTCTTT.

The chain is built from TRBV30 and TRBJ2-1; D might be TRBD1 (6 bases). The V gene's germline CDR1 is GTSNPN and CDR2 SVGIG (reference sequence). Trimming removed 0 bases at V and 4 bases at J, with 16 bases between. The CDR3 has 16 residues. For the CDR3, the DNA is TGTGCCTGGAGTGTAGGGTCTGGGGGCAGGTACAATGAGCAGTTCTTC. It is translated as CAWSVGSGGRYNEQFF.

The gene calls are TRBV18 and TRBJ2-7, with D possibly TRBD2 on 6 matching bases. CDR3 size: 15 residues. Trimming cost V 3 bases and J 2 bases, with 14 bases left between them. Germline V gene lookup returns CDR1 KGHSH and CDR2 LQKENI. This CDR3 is CASSPTPEGTYEQYF. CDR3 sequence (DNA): TGTGCCAGCTCACCGACCCCGGAGGGAACCTACGAGCAGTACTTC.

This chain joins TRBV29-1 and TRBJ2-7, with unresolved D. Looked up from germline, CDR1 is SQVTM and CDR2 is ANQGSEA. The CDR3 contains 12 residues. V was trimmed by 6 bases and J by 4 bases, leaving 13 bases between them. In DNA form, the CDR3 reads TGCAGCGTAGCTTCCGACATTTACGAGCAGTACTTC. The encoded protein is CSVASDIYEQYF.

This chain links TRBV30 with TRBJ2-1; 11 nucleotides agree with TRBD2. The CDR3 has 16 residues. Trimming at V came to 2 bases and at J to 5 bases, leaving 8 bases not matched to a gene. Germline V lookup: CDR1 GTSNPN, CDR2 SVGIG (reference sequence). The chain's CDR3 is CAWSPPGLAANNEQFF. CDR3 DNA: TGTGCCTGGAGTCCTCCGGGACTAGCGGCCAACAATGAGCAGTTCTTC.

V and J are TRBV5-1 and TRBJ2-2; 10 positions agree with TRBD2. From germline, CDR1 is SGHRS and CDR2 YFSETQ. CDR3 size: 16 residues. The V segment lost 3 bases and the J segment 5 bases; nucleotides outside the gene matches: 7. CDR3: CASSWGPGLATGELFF. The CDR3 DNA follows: TGCGCCAGCAGCTGGGGCCCGGGACTAGCGACCGGGGAGCTGTTTTTT.

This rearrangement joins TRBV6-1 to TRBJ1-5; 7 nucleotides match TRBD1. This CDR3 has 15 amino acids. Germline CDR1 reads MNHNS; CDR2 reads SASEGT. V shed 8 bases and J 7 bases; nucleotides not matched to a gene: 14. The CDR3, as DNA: TGTGCCAGCCAAAGAGGAACAGGGGAGGTCCAGCCCCAGCATTTT. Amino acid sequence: CASQRGTGEVQPQHF.

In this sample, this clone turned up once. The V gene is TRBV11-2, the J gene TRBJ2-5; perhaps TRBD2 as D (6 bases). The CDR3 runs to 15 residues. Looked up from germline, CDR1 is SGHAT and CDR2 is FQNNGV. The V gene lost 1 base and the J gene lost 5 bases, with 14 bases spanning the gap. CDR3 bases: TGTGCCAGCAGCTTAGTGGGACTTCGGGGGGAGACCCAGTACTTC. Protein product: CASSLVGLRGETQYF.

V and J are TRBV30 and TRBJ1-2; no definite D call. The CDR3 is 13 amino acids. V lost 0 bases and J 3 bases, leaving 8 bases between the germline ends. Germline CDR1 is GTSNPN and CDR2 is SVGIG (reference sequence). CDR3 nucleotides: TGTGCCTGGAGTGTAAGCCGGGACTATGGCTACACCTTC. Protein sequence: CAWSVSRDYGYTF.

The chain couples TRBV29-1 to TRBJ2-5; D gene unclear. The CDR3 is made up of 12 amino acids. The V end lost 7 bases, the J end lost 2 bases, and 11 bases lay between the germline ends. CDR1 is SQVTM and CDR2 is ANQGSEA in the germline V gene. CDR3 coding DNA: TGCAGCGGGGCGCAAAATCAAGAGACCCAGTACTTC. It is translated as CSGAQNQETQYF.

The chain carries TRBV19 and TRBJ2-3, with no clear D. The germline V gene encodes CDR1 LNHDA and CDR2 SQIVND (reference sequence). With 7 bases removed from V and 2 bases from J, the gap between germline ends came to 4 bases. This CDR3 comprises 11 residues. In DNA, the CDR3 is TGTGCCAGTACCAACACAGATACGCAGTATTTT. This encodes CASTNTDTQYF. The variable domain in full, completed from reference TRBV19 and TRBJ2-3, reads DGGITQSPKYLFRKEGQNVTLSCEQNLNHDAMYWYRQDPGQGLRLIYYSQIVNDFQKGDIAEGYSVSREKKESFPLTVTSAQKNPTAFYLCASTNTDTQYFGPGTRLTVL.

CDR3 coding DNA: TGTGCCAGCAGTGACACGTACAGGGAGCGTGGCTACACCTTC. As protein: CASSDTYRERGYTF. The V and J genes are TRBV6-4 and TRBJ1-2; TRBD1 might be the D (6 bases). The CDR3 consists of 14 residues. The ends were cut back, 2 bases at V and 7 bases at J, with 14 bases in the middle. In germline, CDR1 is MRHNA, CDR2 SNTAGT.

The CDR3 DNA reads TGTGCCAGCAGCAAGTCAGGGGGCGGCACTGAAGCTTTCTTT. It is translated as CASSKSGGGTEAFF. The J gene is TRBJ1-1, the V gene TRBV7-9; 8 bases are a match to TRBD1. Germline values: CDR1 SEHNR, CDR2 FQNEAQ (reference sequence). This CDR3 has 14 residues. The junction had 6 bases not matched to a gene; V was cut back by 5 bases and J by 4 bases.

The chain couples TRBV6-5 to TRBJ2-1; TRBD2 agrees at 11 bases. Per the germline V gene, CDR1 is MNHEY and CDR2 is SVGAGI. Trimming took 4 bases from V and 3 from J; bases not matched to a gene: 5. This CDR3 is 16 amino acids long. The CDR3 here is CASSSLTSGDYNEQFF. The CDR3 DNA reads TGTGCCAGCAGTTCCCTGACTAGCGGGGACTACAATGAGCAGTTCTTC.

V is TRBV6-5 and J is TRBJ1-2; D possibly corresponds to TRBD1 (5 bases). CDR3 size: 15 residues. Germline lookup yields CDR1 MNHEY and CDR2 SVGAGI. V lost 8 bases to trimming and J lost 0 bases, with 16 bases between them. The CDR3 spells CASALTEATNYGYTF. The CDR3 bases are TGTGCCAGCGCATTGACAGAAGCAACTAACTATGGCTACACCTTC.

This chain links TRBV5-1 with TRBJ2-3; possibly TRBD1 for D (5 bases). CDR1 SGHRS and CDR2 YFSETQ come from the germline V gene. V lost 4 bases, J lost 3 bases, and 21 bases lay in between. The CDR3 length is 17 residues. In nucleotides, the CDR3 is TGCGCCAGCAGCCGTCGACAGTCGATCCGAAGGACAGATACGCAGTATTTT. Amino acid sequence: CASSRRQSIRRTDTQYF.

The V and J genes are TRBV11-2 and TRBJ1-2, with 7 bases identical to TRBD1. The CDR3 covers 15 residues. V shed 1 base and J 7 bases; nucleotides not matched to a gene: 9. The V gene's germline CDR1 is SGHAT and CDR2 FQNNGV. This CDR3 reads CASSLAVRGERGYTF. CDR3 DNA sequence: TGTGCCAGCAGCTTAGCTGTCAGGGGGGAACGTGGCTACACCTTC.

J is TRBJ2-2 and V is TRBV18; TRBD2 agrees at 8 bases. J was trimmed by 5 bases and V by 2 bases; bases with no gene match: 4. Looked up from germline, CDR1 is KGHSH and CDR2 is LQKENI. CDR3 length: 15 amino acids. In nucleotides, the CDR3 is TGTGCCAGCTCACCAGGAGGACTAGCTACCGGGGAGCTGTTTTTT. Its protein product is CASSPGGLATGELFF.